These T cell receptor beta chains were read from a single sample in a study of T cells in Graves' hyperthyroidism and ophthalmopathy. One entry per CDR3 protein, called by TCRdb with MiXCR from the multiplex PCR reads. Here the sample spans 340,000 or so distinct CDR3 sequences, roughly 17% being singletons. The sample taken for sequencing was blood. These receptor sequences come from a man aged 25 to 40 with Graves' hyperthyroidism. Each CDR3 is given with its conserved first and last residue. Each record gives: J gene, V gene, CDR3 protein.

j_gene: TRBJ2-1
v_gene: TRBV2
CDR3aa: CASSVDRLTNEQFF

j_gene: TRBJ2-3
v_gene: TRBV29-1
CDR3aa: CSVEADSGKTDTQYF

j_gene: TRBJ2-7
v_gene: TRBV10-3
CDR3aa: CAISERDRGFHEQYF

j_gene: TRBJ1-1
v_gene: TRBV6-2/TRBV6-3
CDR3aa: CASSRDRVPTEAFF

j_gene: TRBJ2-1
v_gene: TRBV11-2
CDR3aa: CASSFEPGLAGFGEQFF

j_gene: TRBJ2-7
v_gene: TRBV6-5
CDR3aa: CASSYGTQLYEQYF

j_gene: TRBJ2-1
v_gene: TRBV20-1
CDR3aa: CSARGTYNEQFF

j_gene: TRBJ1-2
v_gene: TRBV27
CDR3aa: CASRSDGTAYGYTF

j_gene: TRBJ2-6
v_gene: TRBV10-3
CDR3aa: CAISESRHNSGANVLTF

j_gene: TRBJ2-5
v_gene: TRBV28
CDR3aa: CASTGGHQETQYF

j_gene: TRBJ1-2
v_gene: TRBV11-2
CDR3aa: CASSLNHYGYTF

j_gene: TRBJ1-5
v_gene: TRBV19
CDR3aa: CASSIQGSNQPQHF

j_gene: TRBJ1-2
v_gene: TRBV28
CDR3aa: CASSSSYGRNNYGYTF

j_gene: TRBJ2-1
v_gene: TRBV12-3/TRBV12-4
CDR3aa: CASSPFLNNEQFF

j_gene: TRBJ1-4
v_gene: TRBV5-1
CDR3aa: CASTLGPFGEKLFF

j_gene: TRBJ2-1
v_gene: TRBV11-1
CDR3aa: CASSPEGDKQFF

j_gene: TRBJ1-1
v_gene: TRBV6-1
CDR3aa: CASSDQAHTEAFF

j_gene: TRBJ2-1
v_gene: TRBV6-1
CDR3aa: CASNGGRSYNEQFF

j_gene: TRBJ2-1
v_gene: TRBV27
CDR3aa: CASKGGLTLEQFF

j_gene: TRBJ1-1
v_gene: TRBV11-3
CDR3aa: CASNGGRNTEAFF

j_gene: TRBJ2-5
v_gene: TRBV20-1
CDR3aa: CSARDQTRNPGRETQYF

j_gene: TRBJ2-7
v_gene: TRBV5-1
CDR3aa: CASSFPGAGPREQYF

j_gene: TRBJ2-3
v_gene: TRBV20-1
CDR3aa: CSAGGLLGTQYF

j_gene: TRBJ2-7
v_gene: TRBV20-1
CDR3aa: CSASVARTYEQYF

j_gene: TRBJ1-1
v_gene: TRBV2
CDR3aa: CASSEVAGRFEAFF